Listed here are 24 T cell receptor beta chains from one sample, sequenced in a study of cytomegalovirus exposure and HLA in healthy donors. Using immunoSEQ multiplex PCR, the repertoire was profiled, and TCRdb retains in-frame clones only, with some absent. Of about 330,000 clones in the sample, 86% were seen once. The sequencing input was PBMCs. The receptors originated from a woman under 30 in good health and CMV-seronegative.

This clone was seen only a few times. The chain has TRBV7-9 and TRBJ1-2; 7 bases are a match to TRBD1. Unmatched junction bases numbered 7, after V lost 2 bases and J lost 4 bases. The CDR3 runs 15 residues. Germline assignment: CDR1 SEHNR and CDR2 FQNEAQ (reference sequence). DNA of the CDR3: TGTGCCAGCAGCTTATACAGGGGTGGTAGCTATGGCTACACCTTC. Protein: CASSLYRGGSYGYTF.

The chain combines TRBV5-1 with TRBJ1-1; no definite D call. CDR3 length: 14 amino acids. V shed 10 bases and J shed 3 bases, with 19 bases lying between them. Germline V gene data show CDR1 as SGHRS and CDR2 as YFSETQ. The CDR3: CASGGSVEYTEAFF. For the CDR3, the DNA is TGCGCCTCGGGAGGCAGCGTAGAGTACACTGAAGCTTTCTTT.

The chain couples TRBV6-1 to TRBJ1-5; no reliable D call. Between the trimmed V and J ends, which lost 6 bases and 3 bases, there was a span of 3 bases. The CDR3 sequence is 11 residues long. Germline CDR1 MNHNS, CDR2 SASEGT. For the CDR3, the DNA is TGTGCCAGCAGGGCCAATCAGCCCCAGCATTTT. Its protein product is CASRANQPQHF.

The chain employs TRBV5-1 and TRBJ1-2; D uncertain. This CDR3 spans 12 amino acids. Germline V gene data show CDR1 as SGHRS and CDR2 as YFSETQ. Trimming shortened V by 0 bases and J by 7 bases, and 7 bases separated the two germline ends. CDR3 nucleotide sequence: TGCGCCAGCAGCTTGGCCCCCGGTGGCTACACCTTC. Protein sequence: CASSLAPGGYTF.

This clone was seen a handful of times. The CDR3 loop reads CASSIDAGETYEQYF. CDR3 DNA sequence: TGTGCCAGTAGTATAGATGCGGGGGAAACCTACGAGCAGTACTTC. The chain links TRBV19 to TRBJ2-7, with 7 bases aligning to TRBD2. V was clipped by 0 bases and J by 2 bases; unmatched bases: 4. The CDR3 runs 15 residues. In germline, CDR1 is LNHDA, CDR2 SQIVND (reference sequence). The full variable domain, rest sourced from reference TRBV19 and TRBJ2-7, is DGGITQSPKYLFRKEGQNVTLSCEQNLNHDAMYWYRQDPGQGLRLIYYSQIVNDFQKGDIAEGYSVSREKKESFPLTVTSAQKNPTAFYLCASSIDAGETYEQYFGPGTRLTVT.

As concerns this clone: Within the sample, other DNA sequences also encode this same CDR3. The chain joins TRBV27 to TRBJ2-5; the match to TRBD2 covers 11 bases. This CDR3 comprises 16 residues. J lost 4 bases, V lost 6 bases, and 10 bases had no gene match. Germline lookup yields CDR1 MNHEY and CDR2 SMNVEV (reference sequence). The CDR3 DNA is TGTGCCAGCAGCGCGGGTCTAGCGGGAGGCGGAGAGACCCAGTACTTC. As protein: CASSAGLAGGGETQYF.

The rearrangement links TRBV28 to TRBJ2-2; 8 bases align to TRBD1. The junction had 4 bases not matched to a gene; V was cut back by 4 bases and J by 0 bases. Germline-derived CDR1 and CDR2 are MDHEN and SYDVKM. This CDR3 is 16 amino acids long. CDR3 DNA: TGTGCCAGCAGTTGGGACAGGCCTGCGAACACCGGGGAGCTGTTTTTT. This gives the protein CASSWDRPANTGELFF.

This clone was seen once. V usage is TRBV7-9 and J usage is TRBJ2-3; 8 bases align to TRBD2. With 5 bases clipped from V and 1 base from J, the junction kept 8 bases outside the gene matches. The CDR3 consists of 16 residues. Germline CDR1 and CDR2: SEHNR and FQNEAQ (reference sequence). CDR3 sequence: CASSLRAGVGTDTQYF. In nucleotides, the CDR3 is TGTGCCAGCAGCCTACGAGCGGGGGTGGGCACAGATACGCAGTATTTT.

CDR3 DNA: TGTGCCAGCAGCTTAGCCAACAGGGGGCGAGAAAAACTGTTTTTT. It specifies CASSLANRGREKLFF. This chain links TRBV7-9 with TRBJ1-4; 9 nucleotides line up with TRBD1. Germline V gene data show CDR1 as SEHNR and CDR2 as FQNEAQ (reference sequence). Trimming took 0 bases from V and 8 from J; bases not matched to a gene: 4. CDR3 length: 15 residues.

The chain combines TRBV27 with TRBJ1-2; D gene ambiguous. V was shortened by 6 bases and J by 8 bases, with 19 bases between the two germline ends. CDR3 size: 14 residues. Germline V CDR1 and CDR2: MNHEY, SMNVEV (reference sequence). In nucleotides, the CDR3 is TGTGCCAGCAGCACGGCGGCCTCCTCGGGGGGCTACACCTTC. Translated: CASSTAASSGGYTF.

V usage is TRBV6-1 and J usage is TRBJ2-5; TRBD1 might be the D (6 bases). The CDR3 covers 13 residues. Trimming took off 5 bases at V and 3 bases at J, with 10 bases between the two ends. Per germline, CDR1 MNHNS and CDR2 SASEGT. CDR3 in DNA: TGTGCCAGCAGTTTGCACAGGGAAGAGACCCAGTACTTC. It translates to CASSLHREETQYF.

This chain uses TRBV12-5 with TRBJ1-1; D is undetermined. The CDR3 is made up of 12 amino acids. V lost 3 bases, J lost 3 bases, and 5 bases lay in between. Per the germline V gene, CDR1 is LGHNT and CDR2 is FRNRAP. The CDR3 loop is CASGFGDTEAFF. CDR3 DNA sequence: TGTGCTAGTGGTTTCGGGGACACTGAAGCTTTCTTT.

The chain carries TRBV6-5 and TRBJ2-1, with unresolved D. Germline lookup yields CDR1 MNHEY and CDR2 SVGAGI. V lost 5 bases and J 6 bases, leaving 17 bases between the germline ends. The CDR3 is 15 amino acids. CDR3 in DNA: TGTGCCAGCAGTCAACAAGGCGACTTATTCAATGAGCAGTTCTTC. Translation gives CASSQQGDLFNEQFF.

The chain recombines TRBV12-5 with TRBJ2-7, with D possibly TRBD1 on 5 matching bases. The length of the CDR3 is 14 residues. From germline, CDR1 is LGHNT and CDR2 FRNRAP. Trimming pared 1 base from V and 3 bases from J, leaving 10 bases between. CDR3: CASGLGTGRYEQYF. The CDR3 region has the DNA TGTGCTAGTGGTTTGGGCACAGGCCGCTACGAGCAGTACTTC.

The CDR3 DNA follows: TGTGCCAGCAGCTTAAACACCCTCGGACTAGCGGGAGTCGATGAGCAGTTCTTC. Translation gives CASSLNTLGLAGVDEQFF. V is TRBV11-3 and J is TRBJ2-1; 13 bases are shared with TRBD2. The CDR3 is 18 residues long. Germline trimming cut 2 bases from V and 8 bases from J; bases unmatched to any gene: 12. The germline V gene encodes CDR1 SGHNT and CDR2 YENEEA.

The chain couples TRBV9 to TRBJ1-2; TRBD1 might be the D (5 bases). This CDR3 region has 16 residues. Germline CDR1 is SGDLS and CDR2 is YYNGEE. V was pared by 0 bases and J by 4 bases, with 16 bases between. The CDR3 nucleotides are TGTGCCAGCAGCGTAGAGGCGACAGCGGGAAGCTATGGCTACACCTTC. Translated, it gives CASSVEATAGSYGYTF.

V gene TRBV7-6 combines with J gene TRBJ2-1; perhaps TRBD1 as D (5 bases). CDR3 size: 16 residues. V was trimmed by 6 bases and J by 0 bases, leaving 15 bases between them. Germline V CDR1 and CDR2: SGHVS, FNYEAQ. The DNA for the CDR3 is TGTGCCAGCAGGTCGGTGCAGGGCGGCTCCTACAATGAGCAGTTCTTC. Its protein is CASRSVQGGSYNEQFF.

The chain links TRBV9 to TRBJ2-7; 9 nucleotides line up with TRBD2. Germline lookup yields CDR1 SGDLS and CDR2 YYNGEE. Trimming at V came to 0 bases and at J to 4 bases, leaving 14 bases not matched to a gene. The CDR3 runs 18 residues. CDR3 sequence: CASSVGLAGAGNSYEQYF. The DNA of the CDR3 is TGTGCCAGCAGCGTAGGGTTAGCGGGAGCCGGAAATTCTTACGAGCAGTACTTC.

The gene calls are TRBV25-1 and TRBJ1-1; tentative D call: TRBD1 (6 bases). In germline, CDR1 is MGHDK, CDR2 SYGVNS. Trimming left V 3 bases short and J 0 bases short, with 11 bases between. This CDR3 has 15 amino acids. CDR3 in amino acids: CASSETGYMNTEAFF. CDR3 nucleotides: TGTGCCAGCAGTGAGACAGGCTATATGAACACTGAAGCTTTCTTT.

This clone was recorded once. V and J are TRBV6-5 and TRBJ1-3; D perhaps matches TRBD1 (6 bases). V lost 0 bases and J lost 3, with 12 bases in between. This CDR3 is 16 amino acids long. CDR1 and CDR2 (germline): MNHEY, SVGAGI. CDR3 nucleotides: TGTGCCAGCAGTTACTCGCTTTCAGGGGATGGAAACACCATATATTTT. The encoded protein is CASSYSLSGDGNTIYF.

The chain couples TRBV6-5 to TRBJ1-1; 7 bases map to TRBD1. The CDR3 consists of 15 residues. J was trimmed by 3 bases and V by 6 bases; bases with no gene match: 10. CDR1 and CDR2 from the germline V gene are MNHEY and SVGAGI. The DNA for the CDR3 is TGTGCCAGCAGGTCCGAGGGGGCCGTGGACACTGAAGCTTTCTTT. Its translation is CASRSEGAVDTEAFF.

The chain combines TRBV30 with TRBJ1-1; D call uncertain. Between the trimmed V and J ends, which lost 0 bases and 0 bases, there was a span of 8 bases. There are 14 residues in the CDR3. Germline V gene lookup returns CDR1 GTSNPN and CDR2 SVGIG (reference sequence). CDR3 nucleotide sequence: TGTGCCTGGAGTGTAAAAGCAATGAACACTGAAGCTTTCTTT. This gives the protein CAWSVKAMNTEAFF.

The chain's CDR3 is CASGLAGPYNEQFF. The CDR3 DNA sequence: TGTGCCAGTGGACTGGCGGGACCCTACAATGAGCAGTTCTTC. This chain connects TRBV19 to TRBJ2-1, with a possible D match to TRBD2 (6 bases). The CDR3 sequence is 14 residues long. The germline CDR1 and CDR2 sequences are LNHDA and SQIVND (reference sequence). V was clipped by 8 bases and J by 2 bases, with 13 bases between them.

J is TRBJ2-7 and V is TRBV7-6; tentative D call: TRBD1 (5 bases). CDR1 and CDR2 (germline): SGHVS, FNYEAQ. V was trimmed by 5 bases and J by 3 bases, leaving 14 bases between them. This CDR3 has 14 residues. The CDR3 nucleotides are TGTGCCAGCAGCAAATCAGGGTTCAGCTACGAGCAGTACTTC. This gives the protein CASSKSGFSYEQYF.